The 21 T cell receptor beta chains below all came from one sample that was sequenced in a study of T-cell memory formation after mild COVID-19. TCRdb redid the calling of the 5' RACE reads with MiXCR, one entry per CDR3 protein. The sample holds 250,000 to 300,000 distinct CDR3 sequences, roughly 18% seen once. Sequenced: PBMCs or a T cell subset sorted from them (not recorded which). These receptors all stem from a young man who had mild COVID-19 (a few samples of this study predate the infection). Cell type and time point are not known.

This clonotype showed up just a few times. The V gene is TRBV7-9, the J gene TRBJ2-4; 7 bases fit TRBD2. Per germline, CDR1 SEHNR and CDR2 FQNEAQ (reference sequence). The CDR3 sequence is 15 residues long. Trimming at V came to 5 bases and at J to 8 bases, leaving 12 bases not matched to a gene. CDR3 region: CASSPWGGVEDIQYF. For the CDR3, the DNA is TGTGCCAGCAGCCCCTGGGGGGGGGTGGAAGACATTCAGTACTTC.

This clonotype has only a few counts. The chain combines TRBV3-1 with TRBJ1-6; D is ambiguous. Between the trimmed V and J ends, which lost 0 bases and 9 bases, there was a span of 15 bases. CDR1 LGHDT and CDR2 YNNKEL come from the germline V gene (reference sequence). The CDR3 totals 16 residues. CDR3 in DNA: TGTGCCAGCAGCCAAGATGGGCACACACCGAGTTCACCCCTCCACTTT. This gives the protein CASSQDGHTPSSPLHF.

The CDR3 DNA follows: TGTGCCTGGTCCGTAGGGTCCTACAATGAGCAGTTCTTC. It encodes CAWSVGSYNEQFF. The rearrangement uses TRBV30 and TRBJ2-1; no definite D call. CDR1 is GTSNPN, CDR2 SVGIG, per germline (reference sequence). CDR3 length equals 13 residues. V was pared by 5 bases and J by 1 base, with 9 bases between.

This clonotype showed up just a few times. CDR3 sequence (DNA): TGTGCCAGTAGTCACGGGACACAAAACACTGAAGCTTTCTTT. Translating it yields CASSHGTQNTEAFF. This chain joins TRBV19 and TRBJ1-1, with a possible D match to TRBD1 (6 bases). V dropped 5 bases and J dropped 2 bases, with 12 bases sitting between them. This CDR3 has 14 residues. Per germline, CDR1 LNHDA and CDR2 SQIVND (reference sequence).

Note on this clonotype: The junction departs from germline at one end; a sequencing error may be responsible. The CDR3 nucleotides are TGCAGTGCTCCCCAAGGGACAGAAGGCTTGCACTTC. It translates to CSAPQGTEGLHF. The gene calls are TRBV20-1 and TRBJ2-5, with 7 positions matching TRBD1. In germline, CDR1 is DFQATT, CDR2 SNEGSKA (reference sequence). The CDR3 runs 12 residues.

This clonotype was recorded at least ten times. The genes are TRBV24-1 and TRBJ1-2, with D possibly matching TRBD1 (5 bases). Trimming removed 5 bases at V and 4 bases at J, with 10 bases between. From germline, CDR1 is KGHDR and CDR2 SFDVKD. The CDR3 has 13 residues. The CDR3 region has the DNA TGTGCCACCAGTGTAGACAGAGCCTATGGCTACACCTTC. It codes for CATSVDRAYGYTF.

This clonotype was counted only a few times. The gene calls are TRBV5-1 and TRBJ2-1, with D perhaps TRBD2 (5 bases). V was shortened by 4 bases and J by 16 bases, with 18 bases between the two germline ends. Germline V gene data show CDR1 as SGHRS and CDR2 as YFSETQ. This CDR3 contains 12 residues. In DNA, the CDR3 is TGCGCCAGCAGCGTCTCGGGAAGCCTAGATTTCTTC. Translating gives CASSVSGSLDFF.

This clonotype has more than one count but fewer than ten. The chain carries TRBV29-1 and TRBJ2-3; tentatively, D is TRBD1 (5 bases). This CDR3 spans 13 amino acids. Germline CDR1 SQVTM, CDR2 ANQGSEA. Deletions cut 4 bases from V and 6 bases from J, with 14 bases between. The CDR3 sequence: CSVGFRQSDTQYF. The DNA of the CDR3 is TGCAGCGTTGGGTTCAGACAGTCCGATACGCAGTATTTT.

The chain joins TRBV3-1 to TRBJ1-1; 9 bases map to TRBD1. Germline loops: CDR1 LGHDT, CDR2 YNNKEL (reference sequence). J was trimmed by 4 bases and V by 4 bases; bases with no gene match: 10. The CDR3 length is 16 residues. CDR3 loop: CASSPLQGAYGTEAFF. The CDR3 nucleotides read TGTGCCAGCAGCCCCCTACAGGGGGCGTATGGCACTGAAGCTTTCTTT.

This rearrangement joins TRBV29-1 to TRBJ2-3; the match to TRBD2 covers 8 bases. Germline V gene sequence: CDR1 SQVTM, CDR2 ANQGSEA. This CDR3 contains 13 residues. With 7 bases clipped from V and 6 bases from J, the junction kept 9 bases outside the gene matches. CDR3 region: CSERGGSGDTQYF. CDR3 nucleotides: TGCAGCGAACGGGGGGGTTCAGGGGATACGCAGTATTTT.

The rearrangement joins TRBV6-2 or TRBV6-3 to TRBJ2-1, with TRBD1 identical over 8 bases. V trimming: 6 bases; J trimming: 4 bases; junction bases outside the gene matches: 8. The germline V gene encodes CDR1 MNHEY and CDR2 SVGEGT. The CDR3 extends over 15 amino acids. The CDR3, as DNA: TGTGCCAGCAGACCCGACAGGGGAGGTTACAATGAGCAGTTCTTC. Residues: CASRPDRGGYNEQFF.

The V and J genes are TRBV5-1 and TRBJ2-7, with TRBD1 matching over 7 bases. The CDR3 is 13 amino acids. Germline V gene data show CDR1 as SGHRS and CDR2 as YFSETQ. The J segment lost 6 bases and the V segment lost 6 bases, leaving 9 bases of the junction unmatched. The CDR3 sequence: CASTYGPGGEQYF. CDR3 DNA sequence: TGCGCCAGCACCTACGGCCCAGGGGGCGAGCAGTACTTC.

This sequence joins TRBV27 and TRBJ2-2; 8 bases fit TRBD1. This CDR3 comprises 16 residues. The germline gives CDR1 MNHEY, CDR2 SMNVEV (reference sequence). Trimming cost V 7 bases and J 1 base; bases outside gene matches: 8. CDR3 bases: TGTGCCAGCATCCTTACCGGGACAGGGAACACCGGGGAGCTGTTTTTT. Translated, it gives CASILTGTGNTGELFF.

The chain is built from TRBV9 and TRBJ2-7; 8 bases fit TRBD1. The junction had 7 bases not matched to a gene; V was cut back by 4 bases and J by 1 base. CDR1 and CDR2 from the germline V gene are SGDLS and YYNGEE. This CDR3 region has 15 residues. The CDR3 spells CASSPRTGPSYEQYF. The CDR3 DNA follows: TGTGCCAGCAGCCCTCGGACAGGGCCATCCTACGAGCAGTACTTC.

The chain joins TRBV10-3 to TRBJ2-3; 12 nucleotides align to TRBD2. The CDR3 is 15 residues long. Trimming removed 6 bases from V and 5 bases from J; junction bases left unmatched: 6. Germline CDR1 and CDR2: ENHRY and SYGVKD. CDR3 residues: CAISLTSGGQDTQYF. In DNA, the CDR3 is TGTGCCATCAGCCTGACTAGCGGGGGACAAGATACGCAGTATTTT.

V and J are TRBV4-1 and TRBJ1-6; TRBD1 agrees at 8 bases. Germline-derived CDR1 and CDR2 are MGHRA and YSYEKL. The CDR3 runs to 16 residues. V lost 4 bases and J lost 7; bases outside the gene matches: 9. The CDR3 DNA reads TGCGCCAGCAGCCTCCCAGGACAGGGCGGCAATTCACCCCTCCACTTT. Protein: CASSLPGQGGNSPLHF.

The chain uses TRBV6-6 and TRBJ2-7; the D gene is possibly TRBD1 (6 bases). Germline V gene data show CDR1 as MNHNY and CDR2 as SVGAGI (reference sequence). V was pared by 8 bases and J by 0 bases, with 20 bases between. CDR3 length equals 16 residues. The CDR3 DNA sequence: TGTGCCAGCTGCCGACCCACAGGGAGCTACTCCTACGAGCAGTACTTC. This gives the protein CASCRPTGSYSYEQYF.

The J gene is TRBJ2-7, the V gene TRBV7-2; 7 bases match TRBD2. Looked up from germline, CDR1 is SGHTA and CDR2 is FQGNSA. CDR3 length: 16 amino acids. Germline trimming cut 1 base from V and 6 bases from J; bases unmatched to any gene: 12. The DNA for the CDR3 is TGTGCCAGCAGCTTAGGTGGGCGGGGGTGGATCCTCGAGCAGTACTTC. Translation gives CASSLGGRGWILEQYF.

The rearrangement uses TRBV19 and TRBJ1-6; D not certain. Per germline, CDR1 LNHDA and CDR2 SQIVND (reference sequence). The ends were cut back, 3 bases at V and 14 bases at J, with 17 bases in the middle. The CDR3 is 14 amino acids. CDR3: CASSIAAADSSLHF. As DNA, the CDR3 is TGTGCCAGTAGTATCGCGGCAGCCGATTCCTCCCTCCACTTT. The variable domain in full, with the rest retrieved from reference TRBV19 and TRBJ1-6, is DGGITQSPKYLFRKEGQNVTLSCEQNLNHDAMYWYRQDPGQGLRLIYYSQIVNDFQKGDIAEGYSVSREKKESFPLTVTSAQKNPTAFYLCASSIAAADSSLHFGNGTRLTVT.

This clonotype came up a few times. The chain uses TRBV7-2 and TRBJ1-1, with D uncertain. The CDR3 extends over 12 amino acids. Germline loops: CDR1 SGHTA, CDR2 FQGNSA. V lost 4 bases, J lost 5 bases, and 8 bases lay in between. The CDR3: CASSYEWTEAFF. The CDR3 DNA sequence: TGTGCCAGCAGCTACGAATGGACTGAAGCTTTCTTT.

V is TRBV5-1 and J is TRBJ2-3, with D possibly TRBD1 on 5 matching bases. The germline V gene has CDR1 SGHRS and CDR2 YFSETQ. The CDR3 consists of 14 residues. The V end lost 1 base, the J end lost 3 bases, and 9 bases lay between the germline ends. This CDR3 is CASSLRPGTDTQYF. CDR3 DNA sequence: TGCGCCAGCAGCTTGCGGCCAGGGACAGATACGCAGTATTTT. The variable domain in full, with the rest retrieved from reference TRBV5-1 and TRBJ2-3, is KAGVTQTPRYLIKTRGQQVTLSCSPISGHRSVSWYQQTPGQGLQFLFEYFSETQRNKGNFPGRFSGRQFSNSRSEMNVSTLELGDSALYLCASSLRPGTDTQYFGPGTRLTVL.